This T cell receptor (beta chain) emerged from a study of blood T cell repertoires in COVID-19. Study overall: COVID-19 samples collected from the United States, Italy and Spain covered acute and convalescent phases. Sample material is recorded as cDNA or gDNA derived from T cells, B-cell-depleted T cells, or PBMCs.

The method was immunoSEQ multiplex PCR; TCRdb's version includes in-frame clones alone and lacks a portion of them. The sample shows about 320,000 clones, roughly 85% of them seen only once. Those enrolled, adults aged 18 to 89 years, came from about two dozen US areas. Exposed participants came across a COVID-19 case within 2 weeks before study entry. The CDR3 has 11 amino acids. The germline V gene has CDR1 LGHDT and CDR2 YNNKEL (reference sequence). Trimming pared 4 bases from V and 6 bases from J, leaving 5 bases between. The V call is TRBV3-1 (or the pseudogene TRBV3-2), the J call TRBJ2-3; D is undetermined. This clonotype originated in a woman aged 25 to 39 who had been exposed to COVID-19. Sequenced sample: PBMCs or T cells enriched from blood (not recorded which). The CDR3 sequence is CASSLEDTQYF. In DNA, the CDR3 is TGTGCCAGCAGCCTCGAGGATACGCAGTATTTT.